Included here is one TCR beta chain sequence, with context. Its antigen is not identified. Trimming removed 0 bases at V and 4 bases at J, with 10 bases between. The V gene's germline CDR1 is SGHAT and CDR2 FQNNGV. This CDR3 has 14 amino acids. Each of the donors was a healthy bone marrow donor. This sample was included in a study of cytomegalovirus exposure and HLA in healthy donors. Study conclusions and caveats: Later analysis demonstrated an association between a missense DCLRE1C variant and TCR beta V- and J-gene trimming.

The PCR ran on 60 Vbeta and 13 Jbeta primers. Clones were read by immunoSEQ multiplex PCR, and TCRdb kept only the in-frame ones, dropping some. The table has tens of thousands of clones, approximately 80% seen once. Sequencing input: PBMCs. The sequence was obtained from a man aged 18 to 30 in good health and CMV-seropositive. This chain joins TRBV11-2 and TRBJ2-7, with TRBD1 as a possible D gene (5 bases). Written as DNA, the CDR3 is TGTGCCAGCAGCTTAGACAGGGCTCTTTACGAGCAGTACTTC. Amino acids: CASSLDRALYEQYF.